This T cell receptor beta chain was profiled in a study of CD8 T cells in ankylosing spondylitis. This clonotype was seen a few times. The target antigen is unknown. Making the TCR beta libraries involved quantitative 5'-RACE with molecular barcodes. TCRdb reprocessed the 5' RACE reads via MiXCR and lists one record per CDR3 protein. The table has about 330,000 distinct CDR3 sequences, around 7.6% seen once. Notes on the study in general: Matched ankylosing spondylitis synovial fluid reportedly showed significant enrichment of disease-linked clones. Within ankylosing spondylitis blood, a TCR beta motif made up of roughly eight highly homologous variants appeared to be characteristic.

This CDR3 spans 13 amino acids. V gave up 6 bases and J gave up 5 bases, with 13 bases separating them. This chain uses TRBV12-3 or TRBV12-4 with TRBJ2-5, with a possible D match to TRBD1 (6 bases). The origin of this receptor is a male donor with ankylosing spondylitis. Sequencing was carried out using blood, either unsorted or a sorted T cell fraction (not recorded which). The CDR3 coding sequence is TGTGCCAGCAGCAAACAGGGAACCGAGACCCAGTACTTC. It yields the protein CASSKQGTETQYF.